This T cell receptor (beta chain) comes out of a study of Ad26.COV2.S vaccination and SARS-CoV-2 variants. Assay used: immunoSEQ multiplex PCR; TCRdb lists only in-frame clones, some missing. This table has over 130,000 clones, just over 85% appearing once. The germline V gene encodes CDR1 MNHEY and CDR2 SVGAGI. The CDR3 extends over 15 amino acids. Deletions cut 8 bases from V and 3 bases from J, with 17 bases between. Here the sequenced sample was peripheral blood, taken after recovery from COVID-19. This chain links TRBV6-5 with TRBJ1-5, with D uncertain. This receptor was identified in a human donor who had recovered from COVID-19. In DNA form, the CDR3 reads TGTGCCAGCCGACCCCGAGAAGGAAACAATCAGCCCCAGCATTTT. It is translated as CASRPREGNNQPQHF.